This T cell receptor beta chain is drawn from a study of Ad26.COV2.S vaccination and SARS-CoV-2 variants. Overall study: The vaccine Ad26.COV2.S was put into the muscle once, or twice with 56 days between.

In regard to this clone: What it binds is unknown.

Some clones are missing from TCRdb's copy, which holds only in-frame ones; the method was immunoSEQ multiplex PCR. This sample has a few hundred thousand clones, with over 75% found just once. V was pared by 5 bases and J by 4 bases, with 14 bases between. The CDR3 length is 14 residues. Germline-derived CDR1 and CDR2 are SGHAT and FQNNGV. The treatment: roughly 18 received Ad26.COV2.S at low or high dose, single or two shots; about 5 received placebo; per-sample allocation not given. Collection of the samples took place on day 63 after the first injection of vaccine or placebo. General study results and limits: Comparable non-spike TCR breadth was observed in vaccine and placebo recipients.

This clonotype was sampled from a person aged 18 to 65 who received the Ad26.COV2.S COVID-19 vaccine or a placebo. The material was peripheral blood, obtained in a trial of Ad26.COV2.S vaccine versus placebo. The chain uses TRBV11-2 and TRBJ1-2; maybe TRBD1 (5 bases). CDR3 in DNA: TGTGCCAGCAGCCCGGGGGGGGGAGGCTATGGCTACACCTTC. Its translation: CASSPGGGGYGYTF.